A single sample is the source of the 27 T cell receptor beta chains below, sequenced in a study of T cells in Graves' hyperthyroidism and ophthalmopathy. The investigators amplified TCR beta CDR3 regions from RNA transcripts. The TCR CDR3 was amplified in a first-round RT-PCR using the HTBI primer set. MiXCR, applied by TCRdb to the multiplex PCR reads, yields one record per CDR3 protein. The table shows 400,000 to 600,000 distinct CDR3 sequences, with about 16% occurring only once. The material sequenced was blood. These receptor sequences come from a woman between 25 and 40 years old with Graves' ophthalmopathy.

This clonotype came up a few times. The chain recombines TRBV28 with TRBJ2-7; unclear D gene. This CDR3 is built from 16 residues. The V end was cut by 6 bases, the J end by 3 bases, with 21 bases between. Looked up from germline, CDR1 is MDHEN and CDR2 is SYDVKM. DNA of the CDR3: TGTGCCAGCAGCCCTCCCCCGGAACTACGCCTCTACGAGCAGTACTTC. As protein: CASSPPPELRLYEQYF. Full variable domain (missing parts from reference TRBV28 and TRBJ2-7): DVKVTQSSRYLVKRTGEKVFLECVQDMDHENMFWYRQDPGLGLRLIYFSYDVKMKEKGDIPEGYSVSREKKERFSLILESASTNQTSMYLCASSPPPELRLYEQYFGPGTRLTVT.

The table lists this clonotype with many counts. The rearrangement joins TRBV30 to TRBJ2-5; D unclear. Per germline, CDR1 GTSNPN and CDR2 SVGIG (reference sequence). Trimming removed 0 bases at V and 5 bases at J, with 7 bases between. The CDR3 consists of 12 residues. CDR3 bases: TGTGCCTGGAGTGTACTCGGGGAGACCCAGTACTTC. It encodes CAWSVLGETQYF.

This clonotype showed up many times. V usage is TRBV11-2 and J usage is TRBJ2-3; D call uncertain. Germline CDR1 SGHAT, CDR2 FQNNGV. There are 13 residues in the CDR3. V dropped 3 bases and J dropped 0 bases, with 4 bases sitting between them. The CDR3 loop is CASSLASTDTQYF. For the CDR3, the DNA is TGTGCCAGCAGCTTGGCTAGCACAGATACGCAGTATTTT.

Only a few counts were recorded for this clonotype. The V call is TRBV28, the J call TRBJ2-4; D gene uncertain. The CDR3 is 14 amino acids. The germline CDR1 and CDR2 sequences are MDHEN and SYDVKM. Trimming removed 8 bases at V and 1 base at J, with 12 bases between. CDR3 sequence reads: CASFGGPAKNIQYF. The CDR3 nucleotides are TGTGCCAGCTTCGGCGGTCCCGCCAAAAACATTCAGTACTTC.

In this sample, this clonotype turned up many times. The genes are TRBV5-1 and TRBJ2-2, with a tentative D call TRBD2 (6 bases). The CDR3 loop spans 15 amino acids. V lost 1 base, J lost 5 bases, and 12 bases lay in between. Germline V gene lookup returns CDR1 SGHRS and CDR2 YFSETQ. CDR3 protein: CASSLIQEGTGELFF. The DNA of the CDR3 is TGCGCCAGCAGCTTGATACAGGAGGGGACCGGGGAGCTGTTTTTT.

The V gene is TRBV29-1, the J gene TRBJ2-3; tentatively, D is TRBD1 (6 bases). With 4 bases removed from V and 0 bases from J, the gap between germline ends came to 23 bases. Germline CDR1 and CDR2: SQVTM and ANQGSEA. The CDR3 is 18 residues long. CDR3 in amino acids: CSVAWRKNLDRSTDTQYF. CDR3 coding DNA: TGCAGCGTTGCATGGAGAAAAAACTTGGACAGAAGCACAGATACGCAGTATTTT.

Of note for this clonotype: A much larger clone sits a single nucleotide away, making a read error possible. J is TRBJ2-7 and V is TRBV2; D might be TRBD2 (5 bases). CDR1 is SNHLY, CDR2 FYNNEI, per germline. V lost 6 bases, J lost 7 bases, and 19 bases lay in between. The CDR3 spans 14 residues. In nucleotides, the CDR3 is TGTGCCAGCAGGAAAACATTACGGGGTGGGGAGCAGTACTTC. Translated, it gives CASRKTLRGGEQYF.

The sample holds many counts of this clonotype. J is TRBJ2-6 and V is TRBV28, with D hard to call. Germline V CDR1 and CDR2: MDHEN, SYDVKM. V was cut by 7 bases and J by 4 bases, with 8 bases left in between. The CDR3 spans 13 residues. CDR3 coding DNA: TGTGCCAGCACACCCGGCGGGGCCAACGTCCTGACTTTC. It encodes CASTPGGANVLTF.

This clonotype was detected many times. The CDR3 DNA is TGTGCCAGCAGCTCCGAGGGAAGGATGGCCAATGAGCAGTTCTTC. It translates to CASSSEGRMANEQFF. The chain combines TRBV11-1 with TRBJ2-1; TRBD2 might be the D (5 bases). The germline V gene has CDR1 SGHAT and CDR2 FQDESV (reference sequence). There are 15 residues in the CDR3. Trimming took 4 bases from V and 6 from J, leaving 16 bases between them.

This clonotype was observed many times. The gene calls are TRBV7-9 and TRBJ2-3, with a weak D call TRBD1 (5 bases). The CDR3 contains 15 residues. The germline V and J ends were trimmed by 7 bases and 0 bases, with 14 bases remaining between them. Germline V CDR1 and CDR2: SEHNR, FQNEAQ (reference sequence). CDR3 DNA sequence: TGTGCCAGCACCCAAGGGGTTATCAGCACAGATACGCAGTATTTT. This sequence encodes CASTQGVISTDTQYF.

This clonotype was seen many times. CDR3 coding DNA: TGTGCCAGCAGCCTAGGACAGGGCCGTAACTATGGCTACACCTTC. Translating it yields CASSLGQGRNYGYTF. The rearrangement uses TRBV3-1 and TRBJ1-2; TRBD1 agrees at 8 bases. The germline V gene has CDR1 LGHDT and CDR2 YNNKEL (reference sequence). V gave up 4 bases and J gave up 1 base; unmatched junction bases: 5. The CDR3 is 15 residues long.

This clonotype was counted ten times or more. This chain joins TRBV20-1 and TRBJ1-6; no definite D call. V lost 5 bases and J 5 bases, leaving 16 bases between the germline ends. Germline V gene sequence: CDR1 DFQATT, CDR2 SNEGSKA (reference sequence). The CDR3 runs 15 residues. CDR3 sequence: CSAPRSDIDNSPLHF. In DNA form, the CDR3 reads TGCAGTGCTCCCCGCTCCGATATCGATAATTCACCCCTCCACTTT.

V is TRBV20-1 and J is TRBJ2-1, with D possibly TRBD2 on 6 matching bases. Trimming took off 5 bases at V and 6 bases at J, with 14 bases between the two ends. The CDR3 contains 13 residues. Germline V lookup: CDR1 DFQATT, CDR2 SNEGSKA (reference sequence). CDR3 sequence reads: CSAGRGTRNEQFF. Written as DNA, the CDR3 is TGCAGTGCTGGCCGCGGGACTCGCAATGAGCAGTTCTTC.

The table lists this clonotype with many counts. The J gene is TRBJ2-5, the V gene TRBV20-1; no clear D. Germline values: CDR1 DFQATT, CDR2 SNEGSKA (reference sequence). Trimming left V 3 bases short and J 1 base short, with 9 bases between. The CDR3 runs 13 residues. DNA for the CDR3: TGCAGTGCTAGTCGGATAGTCCAAGAGACCCAGTACTTC. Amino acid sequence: CSASRIVQETQYF.

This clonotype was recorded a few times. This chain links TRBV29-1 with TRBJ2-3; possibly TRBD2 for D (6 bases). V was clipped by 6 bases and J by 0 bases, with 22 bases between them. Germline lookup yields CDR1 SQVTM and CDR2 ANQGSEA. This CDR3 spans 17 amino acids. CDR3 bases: TGCAGCGTGGGACGGACTACAGGATACTCTAGCACAGATACGCAGTATTTT. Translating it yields CSVGRTTGYSSTDTQYF.

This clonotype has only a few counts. The CDR3 DNA sequence: TGCAGTGCTACACCTACTAGGGTTAACTATGGCTACACCTTC. Its protein product is CSATPTRVNYGYTF. V and J are TRBV20-1 and TRBJ1-2; D not resolved. Trimming left V 4 bases short and J 1 base short, with 13 bases between. The CDR3 runs to 14 residues. Germline loops: CDR1 DFQATT, CDR2 SNEGSKA (reference sequence).

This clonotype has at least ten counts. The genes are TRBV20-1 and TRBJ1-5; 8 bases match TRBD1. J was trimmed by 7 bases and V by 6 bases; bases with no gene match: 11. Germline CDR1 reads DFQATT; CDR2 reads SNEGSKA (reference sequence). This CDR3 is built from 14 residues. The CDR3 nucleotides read TGCAGTGCCAGACAGGGGCCTGCAAAACAGCCCCAGCATTTT. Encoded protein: CSARQGPAKQPQHF.

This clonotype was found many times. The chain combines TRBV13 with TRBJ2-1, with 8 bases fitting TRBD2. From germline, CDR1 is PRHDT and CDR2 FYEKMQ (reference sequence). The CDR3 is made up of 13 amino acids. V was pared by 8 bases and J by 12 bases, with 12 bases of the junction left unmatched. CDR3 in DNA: TGTGCCAGCTCTCCGCCGGGAGGGTTGTTGCAGTTCTTC. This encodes CASSPPGGLLQFF.

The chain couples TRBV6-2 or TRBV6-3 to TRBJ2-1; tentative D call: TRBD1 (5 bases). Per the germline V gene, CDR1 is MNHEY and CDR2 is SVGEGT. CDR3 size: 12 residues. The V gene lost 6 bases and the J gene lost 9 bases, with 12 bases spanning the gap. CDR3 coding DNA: TGTGCCAGCAGCCAAAGGACAACTGAGCAGTTCTTC. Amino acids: CASSQRTTEQFF.

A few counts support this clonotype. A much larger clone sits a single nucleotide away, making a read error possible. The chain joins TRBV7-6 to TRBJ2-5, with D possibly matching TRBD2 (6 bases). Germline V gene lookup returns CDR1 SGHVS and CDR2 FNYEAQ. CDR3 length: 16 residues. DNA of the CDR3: TGTGCCAGCAGCCAAACGAATCTGGAGGGCGGGGAGACCCGGTACTTC. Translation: CASSQTNLEGGETRYF.

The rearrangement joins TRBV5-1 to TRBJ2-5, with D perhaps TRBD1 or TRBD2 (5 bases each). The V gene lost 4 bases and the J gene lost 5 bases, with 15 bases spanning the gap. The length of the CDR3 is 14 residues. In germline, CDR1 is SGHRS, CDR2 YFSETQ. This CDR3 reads CASSPGVRAETQYF. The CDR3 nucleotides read TGCGCCAGCAGCCCCGGGGTCAGGGCGGAGACCCAGTACTTC.

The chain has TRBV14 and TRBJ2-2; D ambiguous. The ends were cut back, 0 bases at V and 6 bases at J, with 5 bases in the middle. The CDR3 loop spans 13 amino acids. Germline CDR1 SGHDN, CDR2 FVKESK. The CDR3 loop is CASSQDFAGELFF. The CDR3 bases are TGTGCCAGCAGCCAAGATTTCGCCGGGGAGCTGTTTTTT.

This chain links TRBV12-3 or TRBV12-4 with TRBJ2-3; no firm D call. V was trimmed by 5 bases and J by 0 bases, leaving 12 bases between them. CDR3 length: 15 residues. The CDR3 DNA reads TGTGCCAGCAGTCCAGCTTTATCAAGCACAGATACGCAGTATTTT. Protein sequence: CASSPALSSTDTQYF.

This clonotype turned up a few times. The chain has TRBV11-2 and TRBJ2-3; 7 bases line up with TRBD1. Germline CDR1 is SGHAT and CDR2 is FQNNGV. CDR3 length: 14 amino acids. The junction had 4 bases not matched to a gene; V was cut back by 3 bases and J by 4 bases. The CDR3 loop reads CASSFVQGADTQYF. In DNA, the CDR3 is TGTGCCAGCAGCTTCGTGCAGGGGGCAGATACGCAGTATTTT.

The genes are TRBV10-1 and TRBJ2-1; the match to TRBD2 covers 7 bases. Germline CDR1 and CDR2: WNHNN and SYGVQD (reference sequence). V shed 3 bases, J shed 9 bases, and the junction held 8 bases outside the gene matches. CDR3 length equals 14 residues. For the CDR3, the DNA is TGCGCCAGCAGTGATCTAGCGGCCTCGGGTGAGCAGTTCTTC. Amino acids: CASSDLAASGEQFF.

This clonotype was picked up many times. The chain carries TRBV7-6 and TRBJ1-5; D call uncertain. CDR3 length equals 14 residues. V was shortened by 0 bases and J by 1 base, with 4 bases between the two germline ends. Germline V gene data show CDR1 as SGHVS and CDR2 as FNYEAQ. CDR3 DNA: TGTGCCAGCAGCTTAGCGCCGAGCAATCAGCCCCAGCATTTT. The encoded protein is CASSLAPSNQPQHF.

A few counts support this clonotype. The CDR3 region has the DNA TGCAGTGCTACCGATACAGGGGGCGGTGAGCCCCAGCATTTT. It yields the protein CSATDTGGGEPQHF. The chain carries TRBV20-1 and TRBJ1-5; 9 nucleotides line up with TRBD1. The CDR3 has 14 amino acids. The V and J ends lost 4 bases and 8 bases, in that order; junction bases with no gene match: 9. From germline, CDR1 is DFQATT and CDR2 SNEGSKA (reference sequence).